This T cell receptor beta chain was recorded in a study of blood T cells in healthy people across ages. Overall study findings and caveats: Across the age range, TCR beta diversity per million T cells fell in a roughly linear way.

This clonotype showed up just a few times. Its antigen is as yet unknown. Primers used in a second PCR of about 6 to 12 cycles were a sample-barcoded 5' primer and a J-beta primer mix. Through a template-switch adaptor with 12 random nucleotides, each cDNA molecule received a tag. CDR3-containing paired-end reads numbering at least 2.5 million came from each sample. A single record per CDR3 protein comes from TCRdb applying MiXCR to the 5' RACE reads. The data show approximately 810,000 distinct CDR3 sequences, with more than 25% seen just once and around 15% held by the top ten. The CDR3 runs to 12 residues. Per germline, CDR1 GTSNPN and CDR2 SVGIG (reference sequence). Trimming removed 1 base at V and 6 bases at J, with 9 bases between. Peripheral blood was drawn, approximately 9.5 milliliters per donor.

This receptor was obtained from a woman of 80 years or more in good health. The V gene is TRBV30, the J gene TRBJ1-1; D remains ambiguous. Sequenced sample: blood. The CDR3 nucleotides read TGTGCCTGGAGTGCCGGAAGGGCTGAAGCTTTCTTT. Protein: CAWSAGRAEAFF. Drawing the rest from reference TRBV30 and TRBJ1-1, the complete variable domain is SQTIHQWPATLVQPVGSPLSLECTVEGTSNPNLYWYRQAAGRGLQLLFYSVGIGQISSEVPQNLSASRPQDRQFILSSKKLLLSDSGFYLCAWSAGRAEAFFGQGTRLTVV.